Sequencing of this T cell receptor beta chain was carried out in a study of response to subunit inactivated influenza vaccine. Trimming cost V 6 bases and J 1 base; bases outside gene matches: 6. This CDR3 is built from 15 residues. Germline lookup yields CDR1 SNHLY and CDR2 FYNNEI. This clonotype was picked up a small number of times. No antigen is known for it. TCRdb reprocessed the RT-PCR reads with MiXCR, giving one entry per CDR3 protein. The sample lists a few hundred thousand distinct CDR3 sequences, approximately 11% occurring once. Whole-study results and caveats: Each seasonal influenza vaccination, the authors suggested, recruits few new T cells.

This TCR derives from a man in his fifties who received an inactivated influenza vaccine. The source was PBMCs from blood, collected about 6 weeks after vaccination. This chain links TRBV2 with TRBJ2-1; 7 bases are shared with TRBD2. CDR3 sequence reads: CASSPRRESYNEQFF. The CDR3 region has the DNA TGTGCCAGCAGCCCCCGGCGGGAGTCCTACAATGAGCAGTTCTTC.